Given below is one T cell receptor (beta chain) in context. The antigen is not known. The sample is drawn from a study of vaccination effects on CD4 cells after COVID-19. Study in general: Either the mRNA-1273 or the BNT162b2 vaccine was given to participants as two doses.

Measured with immunoSEQ multiplex PCR; TCRdb has only the in-frame clones, and not every one. The sample lists 40,000 to 45,000 clones, more than 60% occurring once. Study-wide results and limits: Just 1 of 255 vaccine-induced clones in healthy recipients was cross-reactive.

Antigen-specific CD4+ T cell clonotypes were called by their expansion after viral peptide-pool culture in ViraFEST. When around 10 days of culture had elapsed, CD4+ T cells were isolated. Nucleocapsid antibody tests were negative, and the vaccine recipients had no prior SARS-CoV-2 infection. It was with 10 IU/ml IL-2 and roughly 9.2 ug/ml peptides that 2 million to 2.5 million PBMC per well were cultured. Cultures received IL-2 medium that replaced half the medium on days 3 and 7. The TCR was taken from a human donor who received a COVID-19 vaccine. Sequencing used CD4+ T cells from PBMCs cultured with HCoV-OC43 spike peptides, obtained before COVID-19 vaccination. Subset in this sample: HCoV-OC43 spike overlapping peptide pool stimulation.

The CDR3 nucleotides read TGTGCCAGCAGTTTGGGATTAGGGGGCAGGTACGAGCAGTACTTC. Residues: CASSLGLGGRYEQYF. The chain couples TRBV6-6 to TRBJ2-7; 7 bases align to TRBD1. The CDR3 contains 15 residues. The trim removed 4 bases at V and 4 bases at J, leaving 10 bases unmatched. Germline assignment: CDR1 MNHNY and CDR2 SVGAGI (reference sequence).